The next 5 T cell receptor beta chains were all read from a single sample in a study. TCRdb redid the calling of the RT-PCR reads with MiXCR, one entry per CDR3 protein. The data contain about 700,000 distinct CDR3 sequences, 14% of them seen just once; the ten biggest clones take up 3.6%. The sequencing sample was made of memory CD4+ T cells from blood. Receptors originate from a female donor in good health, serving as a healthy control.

The CDR3 is CASSLAASGGTDTQYF. The CDR3 nucleotides are TGTGCCAGCAGCTTGGCCGCTAGCGGGGGAACAGATACGCAGTATTTT. This sequence joins TRBV5-6 and TRBJ2-3, with TRBD2 matching 10 bases. Germline lookup yields CDR1 SGHDT and CDR2 YYEEEE. This CDR3 contains 16 residues. V shed 0 bases, J shed 3 bases, and the junction held 4 bases outside the gene matches.

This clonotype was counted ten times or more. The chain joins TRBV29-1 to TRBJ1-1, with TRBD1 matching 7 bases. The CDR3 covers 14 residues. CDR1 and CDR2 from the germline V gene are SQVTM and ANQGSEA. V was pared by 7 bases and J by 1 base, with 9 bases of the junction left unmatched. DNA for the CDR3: TGCAGCGCCACGCGGGGACAGACGAACACTGAAGCTTTCTTT. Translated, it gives CSATRGQTNTEAFF.

The CDR3 spells CSVQHLGGNNEKLFF. In nucleotides, the CDR3 is TGCAGCGTCCAACATCTGGGGGGAAATAATGAAAAACTGTTTTTT. The chain is built from TRBV29-1 and TRBJ1-4; a weak D match, TRBD1 (5 bases). V lost 6 bases and J lost 4, with 18 bases in between. Germline V gene data show CDR1 as SQVTM and CDR2 as ANQGSEA. This CDR3 has 15 amino acids.

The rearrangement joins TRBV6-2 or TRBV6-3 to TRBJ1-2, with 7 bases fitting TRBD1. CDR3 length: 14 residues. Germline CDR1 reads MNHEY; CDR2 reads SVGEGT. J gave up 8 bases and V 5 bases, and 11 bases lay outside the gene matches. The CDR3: CASSTRVQGHGYTF. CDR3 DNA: TGTGCCAGCAGTACTCGGGTACAGGGGCACGGCTACACCTTC.

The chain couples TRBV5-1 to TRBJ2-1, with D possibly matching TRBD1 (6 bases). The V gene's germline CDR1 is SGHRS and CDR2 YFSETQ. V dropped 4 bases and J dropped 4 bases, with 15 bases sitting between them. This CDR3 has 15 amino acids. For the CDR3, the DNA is TGCGCCAGCAGCCAGTCCAGGGGTTGGTACAATGAGCAGTTCTTC. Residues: CASSQSRGWYNEQFF.